This entry features one T cell receptor beta chain sequence. Data came from immunoSEQ multiplex PCR; TCRdb stores just in-frame clones and leaves some out. The sample has 250,000 or so clones, approximately 90% seen once; the top ten hold more than 1.5%. This record belongs to a study of blood T cell repertoires in COVID-19. Overall study: Researchers got acute and convalescent COVID-19 samples from the United States, Italy and Spain. T cells, B-cell-depleted T cells, or PBMCs provided the cDNA or gDNA that served as material.

Those enrolled, adults aged roughly 18 to 90 years, came from about two dozen US areas. Germline loops: CDR1 KGHSH, CDR2 LQKENI. The junction had 4 bases not matched to a gene; V was cut back by 4 bases and J by 1 base. The CDR3 covers 18 residues. This sequence originates from a man between 35 and 55 years old who had recovered from COVID-19. The sample comprised PBMCs or T cells enriched from blood (not recorded which). The J gene is TRBJ2-1, the V gene TRBV18; 16 positions agree with TRBD2. CDR3 nucleotides: TGTGCCAGCTCACTTACGGGACTAGCGGGAGGGTCCTACAATGAGCAGTTCTTC. This sequence encodes CASSLTGLAGGSYNEQFF.